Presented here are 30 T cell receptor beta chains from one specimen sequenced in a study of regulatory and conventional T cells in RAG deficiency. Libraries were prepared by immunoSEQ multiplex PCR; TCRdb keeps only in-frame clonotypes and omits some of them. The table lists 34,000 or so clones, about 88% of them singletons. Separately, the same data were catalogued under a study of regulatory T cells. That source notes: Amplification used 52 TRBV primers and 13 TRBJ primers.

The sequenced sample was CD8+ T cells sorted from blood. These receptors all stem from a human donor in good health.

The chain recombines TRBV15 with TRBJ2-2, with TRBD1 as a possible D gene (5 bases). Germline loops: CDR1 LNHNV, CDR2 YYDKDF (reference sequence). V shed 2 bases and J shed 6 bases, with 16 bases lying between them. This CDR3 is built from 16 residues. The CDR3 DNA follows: TGTGCCACCAGCAGACGTCGGGCAGGGTCCGCCGGGGAGCTGTTTTTT. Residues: CATSRRRAGSAGELFF.

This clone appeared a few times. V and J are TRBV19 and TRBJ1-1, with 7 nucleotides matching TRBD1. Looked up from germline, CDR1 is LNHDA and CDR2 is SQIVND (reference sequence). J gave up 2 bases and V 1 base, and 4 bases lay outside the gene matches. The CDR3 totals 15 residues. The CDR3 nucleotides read TGTGCCAGTAGTATAGCCACAGGGGTAAACACTGAAGCTTTCTTT. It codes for CASSIATGVNTEAFF. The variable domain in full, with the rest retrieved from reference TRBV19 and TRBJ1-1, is DGGITQSPKYLFRKEGQNVTLSCEQNLNHDAMYWYRQDPGQGLRLIYYSQIVNDFQKGDIAEGYSVSREKKESFPLTVTSAQKNPTAFYLCASSIATGVNTEAFFGQGTRLTVV.

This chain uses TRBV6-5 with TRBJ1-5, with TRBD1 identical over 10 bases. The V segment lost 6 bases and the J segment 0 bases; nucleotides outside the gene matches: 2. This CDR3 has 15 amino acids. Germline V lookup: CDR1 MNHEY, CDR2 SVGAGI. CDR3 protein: CASRRDRGSNQPQHF. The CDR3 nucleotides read TGTGCCAGCAGGAGGGACAGGGGTAGCAATCAGCCCCAGCATTTT.

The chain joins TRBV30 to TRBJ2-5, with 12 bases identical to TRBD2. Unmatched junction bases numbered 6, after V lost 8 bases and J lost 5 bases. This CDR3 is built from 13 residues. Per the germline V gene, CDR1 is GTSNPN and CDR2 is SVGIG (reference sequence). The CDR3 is CATRTSGVETQYF. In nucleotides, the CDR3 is TGTGCCACCCGGACTAGCGGGGTGGAGACCCAGTACTTC.

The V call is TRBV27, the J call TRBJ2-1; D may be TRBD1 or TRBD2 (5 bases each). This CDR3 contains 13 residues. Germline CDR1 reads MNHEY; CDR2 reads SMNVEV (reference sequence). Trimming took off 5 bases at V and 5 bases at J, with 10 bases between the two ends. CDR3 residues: CASSGDGNNEQFF. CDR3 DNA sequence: TGTGCCAGCAGTGGGGACGGGAACAATGAGCAGTTCTTC.

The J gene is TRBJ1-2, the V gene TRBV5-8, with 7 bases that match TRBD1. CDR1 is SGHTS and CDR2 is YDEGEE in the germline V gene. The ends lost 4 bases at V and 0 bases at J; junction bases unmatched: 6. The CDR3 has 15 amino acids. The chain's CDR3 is CASSGYRGANYGYTF. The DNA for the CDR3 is TGTGCCAGCAGCGGCTACAGGGGAGCTAACTATGGCTACACCTTC.

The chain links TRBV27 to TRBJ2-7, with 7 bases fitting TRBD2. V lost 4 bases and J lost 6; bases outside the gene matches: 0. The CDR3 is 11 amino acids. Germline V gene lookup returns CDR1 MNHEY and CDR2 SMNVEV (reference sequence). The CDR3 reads CASSWGGEQYF. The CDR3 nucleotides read TGTGCCAGCAGTTGGGGGGGCGAGCAGTACTTC.

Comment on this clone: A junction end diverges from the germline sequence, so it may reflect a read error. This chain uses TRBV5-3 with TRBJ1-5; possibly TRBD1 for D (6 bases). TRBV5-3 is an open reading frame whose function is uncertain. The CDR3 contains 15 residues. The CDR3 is CASSSGGTPTTPQHF. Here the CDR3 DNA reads TGTGCCAGCAGCTCCGGGGGCACCCCAACAACGCCCCAGCATTTT.

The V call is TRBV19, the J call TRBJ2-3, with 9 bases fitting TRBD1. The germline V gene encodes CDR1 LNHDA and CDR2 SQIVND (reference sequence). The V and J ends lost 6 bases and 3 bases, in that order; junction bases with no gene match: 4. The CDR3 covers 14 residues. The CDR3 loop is CASSTGGYTDTQYF. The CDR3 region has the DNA TGTGCCAGTAGCACAGGGGGCTATACAGATACGCAGTATTTT.

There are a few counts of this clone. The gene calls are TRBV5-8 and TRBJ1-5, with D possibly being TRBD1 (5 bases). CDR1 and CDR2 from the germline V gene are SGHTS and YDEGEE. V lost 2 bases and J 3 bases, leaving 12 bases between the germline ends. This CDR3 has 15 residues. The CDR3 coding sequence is TGTGCCAGCAGCTTAGTTTGGACAAACAATCAGCCCCAGCATTTT. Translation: CASSLVWTNNQPQHF.

CDR3 protein: CASSFGLAGYNEQFF. For the CDR3, the DNA is TGTGCCAGCAGTTTCGGACTAGCGGGGTACAATGAGCAGTTCTTC. J is TRBJ2-1 and V is TRBV2; the match to TRBD2 covers 12 bases. Trimming removed 5 bases from V and 4 bases from J; junction bases left unmatched: 3. The CDR3 has 15 residues. Looked up from germline, CDR1 is SNHLY and CDR2 is FYNNEI.

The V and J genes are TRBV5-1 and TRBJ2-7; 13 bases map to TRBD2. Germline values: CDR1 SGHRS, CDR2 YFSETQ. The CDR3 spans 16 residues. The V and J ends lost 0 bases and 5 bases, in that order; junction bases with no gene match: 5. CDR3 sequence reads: CASSLGTSGRSDEQYF. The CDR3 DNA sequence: TGCGCCAGCAGCTTGGGGACTAGCGGGAGAAGCGACGAGCAGTACTTC. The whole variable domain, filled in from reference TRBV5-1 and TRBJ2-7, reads KAGVTQTPRYLIKTRGQQVTLSCSPISGHRSVSWYQQTPGQGLQFLFEYFSETQRNKGNFPGRFSGRQFSNSRSEMNVSTLELGDSALYLCASSLGTSGRSDEQYFGPGTRLTVT.

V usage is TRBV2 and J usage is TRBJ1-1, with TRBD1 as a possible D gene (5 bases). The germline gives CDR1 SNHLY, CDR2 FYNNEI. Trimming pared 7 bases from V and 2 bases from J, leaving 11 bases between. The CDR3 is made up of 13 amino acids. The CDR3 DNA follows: TGTGCCAGCACCGGGGCAGAAAACACTGAAGCTTTCTTT. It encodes CASTGAENTEAFF.

The CDR3 protein is CASSQDLEGSAFF. The CDR3 DNA follows: TGTGCCAGCAGCCAAGATCTTGAGGGTTCAGCTTTCTTT. This rearrangement joins TRBV14 to TRBJ1-1; no firm D call. The CDR3 covers 13 residues. The V end was cut by 0 bases, the J end by 10 bases, with 12 bases between. Germline loops: CDR1 SGHDN, CDR2 FVKESK.

This chain's CDR3 is CASSLQGANEQYF. CDR3 nucleotides: TGTGCCAGCAGCTTACAGGGGGCGAACGAGCAGTACTTC. This chain uses TRBV7-3 with TRBJ2-7; 8 nucleotides match TRBD1. V shed 2 bases, J shed 5 bases, and the junction held 2 bases outside the gene matches. CDR1 is SGHTA and CDR2 is FQGTGA in the germline V gene. CDR3 length: 13 residues.

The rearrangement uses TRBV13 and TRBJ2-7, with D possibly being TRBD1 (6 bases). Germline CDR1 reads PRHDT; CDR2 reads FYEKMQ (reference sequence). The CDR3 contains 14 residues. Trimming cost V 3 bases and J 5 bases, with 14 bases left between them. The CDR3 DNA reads TGTGCCAGCAGCTTGGGTCAGGGGTACAACGAGCAGTACTTC. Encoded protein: CASSLGQGYNEQYF.

The CDR3 bases are TGTGCCAGCAGCTTAGCTAGCGGGAGTGCCTACAATGAGCAGTTCTTC. Its protein is CASSLASGSAYNEQFF. The chain uses TRBV7-9 and TRBJ2-1; 9 bases are shared with TRBD2. The CDR3 has 16 amino acids. CDR1 and CDR2 from the germline V gene are SEHNR and FQNEAQ (reference sequence). Trimming cost V 0 bases and J 2 bases; bases outside gene matches: 2.

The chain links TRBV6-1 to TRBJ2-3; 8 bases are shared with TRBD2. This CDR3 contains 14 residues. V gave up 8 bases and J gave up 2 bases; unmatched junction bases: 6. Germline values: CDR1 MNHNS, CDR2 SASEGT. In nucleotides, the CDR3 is TGTGCCAGCGAGCGGGGGCCCGTCACAGATACGCAGTATTTT. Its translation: CASERGPVTDTQYF.

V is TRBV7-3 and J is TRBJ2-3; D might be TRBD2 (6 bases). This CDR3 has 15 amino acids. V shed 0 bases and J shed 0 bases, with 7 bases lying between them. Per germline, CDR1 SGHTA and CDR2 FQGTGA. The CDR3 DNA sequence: TGTGCCAGCAGCTTAACGGGAGGCAGCACAGATACGCAGTATTTT. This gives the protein CASSLTGGSTDTQYF.

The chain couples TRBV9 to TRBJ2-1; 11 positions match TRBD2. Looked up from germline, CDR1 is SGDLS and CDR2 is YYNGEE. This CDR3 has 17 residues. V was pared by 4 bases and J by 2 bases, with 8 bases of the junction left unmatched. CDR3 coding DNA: TGTGCCAGCAGCCATAGGATAGCGGGAGGGACCTACAATGAGCAGTTCTTC. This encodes CASSHRIAGGTYNEQFF.

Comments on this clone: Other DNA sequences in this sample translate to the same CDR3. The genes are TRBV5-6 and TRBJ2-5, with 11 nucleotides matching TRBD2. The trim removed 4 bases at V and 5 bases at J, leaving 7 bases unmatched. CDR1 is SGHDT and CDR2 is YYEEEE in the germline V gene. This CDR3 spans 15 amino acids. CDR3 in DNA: TGTGCCAGCAGCCTGGCTAGCGGGGGGACGGAGACCCAGTACTTC. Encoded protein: CASSLASGGTETQYF.

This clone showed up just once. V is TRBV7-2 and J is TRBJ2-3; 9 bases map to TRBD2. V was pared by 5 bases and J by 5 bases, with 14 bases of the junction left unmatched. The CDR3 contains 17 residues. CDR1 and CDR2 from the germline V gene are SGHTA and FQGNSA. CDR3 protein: CASSLGVAGAAGDTQYF. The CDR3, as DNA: TGTGCCAGCAGCCTCGGGGTAGCGGGGGCGGCCGGAGATACGCAGTATTTT.

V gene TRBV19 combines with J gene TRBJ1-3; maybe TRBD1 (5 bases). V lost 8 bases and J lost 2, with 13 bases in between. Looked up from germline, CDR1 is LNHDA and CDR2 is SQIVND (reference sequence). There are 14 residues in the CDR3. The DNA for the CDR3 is TGTGCCAGTGGAAGGTCAGGGACTGGAAACACCATATATTTT. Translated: CASGRSGTGNTIYF. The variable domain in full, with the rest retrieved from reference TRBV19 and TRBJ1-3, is DGGITQSPKYLFRKEGQNVTLSCEQNLNHDAMYWYRQDPGQGLRLIYYSQIVNDFQKGDIAEGYSVSREKKESFPLTVTSAQKNPTAFYLCASGRSGTGNTIYFGEGSWLTVV.

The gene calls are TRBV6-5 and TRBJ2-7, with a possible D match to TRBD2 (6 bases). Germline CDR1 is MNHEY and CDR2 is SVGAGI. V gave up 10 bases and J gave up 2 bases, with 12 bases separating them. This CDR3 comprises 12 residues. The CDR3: CAIRTGAYEQYF. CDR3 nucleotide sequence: TGTGCCATCAGGACGGGAGCCTACGAGCAGTACTTC.

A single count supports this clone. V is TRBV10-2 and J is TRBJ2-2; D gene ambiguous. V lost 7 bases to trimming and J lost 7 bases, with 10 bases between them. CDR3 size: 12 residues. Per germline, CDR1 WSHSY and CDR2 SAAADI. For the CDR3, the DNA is TGCGCCAGCAAGAGGTACGGCGGGGAGCTGTTTTTT. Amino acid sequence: CASKRYGGELFF.

The CDR3 coding sequence is TGTGCCAGCAGCTTAGGCGGTGGTAGCGGGAGGTGGGAGCAGTTCTTC. Protein product: CASSLGGGSGRWEQFF. The chain employs TRBV7-2 and TRBJ2-1; 10 nucleotides align to TRBD2. The CDR3 has 16 amino acids. V lost 1 base to trimming and J lost 10 bases; unmatched junction nucleotides: 10. CDR1 and CDR2 (germline): SGHTA, FQGNSA.

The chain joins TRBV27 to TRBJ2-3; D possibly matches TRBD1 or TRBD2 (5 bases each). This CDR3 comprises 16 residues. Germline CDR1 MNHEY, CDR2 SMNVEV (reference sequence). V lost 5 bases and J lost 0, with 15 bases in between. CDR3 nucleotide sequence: TGTGCCAGCAGTCACGGGACGGAAGCTAGCACAGATACGCAGTATTTT. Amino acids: CASSHGTEASTDTQYF.

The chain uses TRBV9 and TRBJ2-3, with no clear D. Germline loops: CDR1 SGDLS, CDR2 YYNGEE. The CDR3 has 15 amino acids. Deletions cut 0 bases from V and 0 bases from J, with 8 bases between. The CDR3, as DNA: TGTGCCAGCAGCGTAGCGACGGGCAGCACAGATACGCAGTATTTT. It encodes CASSVATGSTDTQYF.

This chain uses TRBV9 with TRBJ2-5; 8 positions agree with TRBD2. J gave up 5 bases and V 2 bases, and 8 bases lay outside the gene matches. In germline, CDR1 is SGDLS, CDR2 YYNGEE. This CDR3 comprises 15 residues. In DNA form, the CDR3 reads TGTGCCAGCAGCGTCTACGGGGGGGCGCGGGAGACCCAGTACTTC. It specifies CASSVYGGARETQYF.

The CDR3 loop is CASRPDSGGLRSYNEQFF. In DNA, the CDR3 is TGCGCCAGCAGACCCGATAGCGGGGGGCTGCGCTCCTACAATGAGCAGTTCTTC. The rearrangement joins TRBV5-1 to TRBJ2-1; 10 positions agree with TRBD2. The CDR3 is 18 amino acids. Germline CDR1 SGHRS, CDR2 YFSETQ. V lost 5 bases, J lost 0 bases, and 11 bases stayed unmatched.